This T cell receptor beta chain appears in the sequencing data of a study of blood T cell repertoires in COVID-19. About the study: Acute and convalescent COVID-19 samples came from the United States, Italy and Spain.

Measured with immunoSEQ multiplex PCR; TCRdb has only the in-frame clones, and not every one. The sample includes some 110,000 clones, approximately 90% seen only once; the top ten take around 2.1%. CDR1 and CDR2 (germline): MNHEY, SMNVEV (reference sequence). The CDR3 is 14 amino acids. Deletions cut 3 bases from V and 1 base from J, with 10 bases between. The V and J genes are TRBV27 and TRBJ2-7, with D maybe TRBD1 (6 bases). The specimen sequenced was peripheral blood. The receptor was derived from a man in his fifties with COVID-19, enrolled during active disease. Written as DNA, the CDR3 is TGTGCCAGCAGTTTGACAGGTCAGTCCTACGAGCAGTACGTC. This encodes CASSLTGQSYEQYV.